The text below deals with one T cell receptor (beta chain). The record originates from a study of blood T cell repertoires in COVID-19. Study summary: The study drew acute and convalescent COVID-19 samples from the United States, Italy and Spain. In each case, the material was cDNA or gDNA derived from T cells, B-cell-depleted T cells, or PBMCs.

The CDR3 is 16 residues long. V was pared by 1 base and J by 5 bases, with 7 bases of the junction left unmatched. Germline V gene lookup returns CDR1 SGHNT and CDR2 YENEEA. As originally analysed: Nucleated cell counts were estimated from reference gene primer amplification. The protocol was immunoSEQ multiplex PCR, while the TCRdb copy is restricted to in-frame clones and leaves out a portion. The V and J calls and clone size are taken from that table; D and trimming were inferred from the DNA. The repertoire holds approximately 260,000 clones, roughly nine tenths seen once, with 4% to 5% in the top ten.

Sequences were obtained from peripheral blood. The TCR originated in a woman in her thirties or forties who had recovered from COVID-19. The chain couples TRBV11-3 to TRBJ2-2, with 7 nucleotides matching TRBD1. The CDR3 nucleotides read TGTGCCAGCAGCTTAGTCTCGACAGGGTCTACCGGGGAGCTGTTTTTT. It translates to CASSLVSTGSTGELFF.